This T cell receptor beta chain is from a study of OX40 agonist ivuxolimab in advanced cancers. Whole-study context: Partial responses were recorded for three patients, including one with hepatocellular carcinoma and two with cutaneous melanoma.

The V gene's germline CDR1 is LNHNV and CDR2 YYDKDF (reference sequence). Trimming took 4 bases from V and 1 from J; bases not matched to a gene: 6. CDR3 length: 16 amino acids. The table came from immunoSEQ multiplex PCR; TCRdb's copy has only in-frame clones and leaves some out. The table has fewer than 95,000 clones, 75% to 95% seen once. General study results and limits: By week 6 at 0.1 to 3.0 mg/kg, blood CD4+ and CD8+ T cells had expanded clonally. On average, CD8+ T cells had more expanded clones than CD4+.

About this clone itself: The antigen is not known.

This clonotype was sampled from an adult with an advanced solid tumor such as melanoma, head and neck, liver or kidney cancer. Material: CD4+ or CD8+ T cells sorted from blood, obtained in a trial of the OX40 agonist ivuxolimab. The gene calls are TRBV15 and TRBJ2-2, with 7 bases identical to TRBD1. CDR3 region: CATSTDRAKNTGELFF. DNA of the CDR3: TGTGCCACCAGCACCGACAGGGCCAAGAACACCGGGGAGCTGTTTTTT.